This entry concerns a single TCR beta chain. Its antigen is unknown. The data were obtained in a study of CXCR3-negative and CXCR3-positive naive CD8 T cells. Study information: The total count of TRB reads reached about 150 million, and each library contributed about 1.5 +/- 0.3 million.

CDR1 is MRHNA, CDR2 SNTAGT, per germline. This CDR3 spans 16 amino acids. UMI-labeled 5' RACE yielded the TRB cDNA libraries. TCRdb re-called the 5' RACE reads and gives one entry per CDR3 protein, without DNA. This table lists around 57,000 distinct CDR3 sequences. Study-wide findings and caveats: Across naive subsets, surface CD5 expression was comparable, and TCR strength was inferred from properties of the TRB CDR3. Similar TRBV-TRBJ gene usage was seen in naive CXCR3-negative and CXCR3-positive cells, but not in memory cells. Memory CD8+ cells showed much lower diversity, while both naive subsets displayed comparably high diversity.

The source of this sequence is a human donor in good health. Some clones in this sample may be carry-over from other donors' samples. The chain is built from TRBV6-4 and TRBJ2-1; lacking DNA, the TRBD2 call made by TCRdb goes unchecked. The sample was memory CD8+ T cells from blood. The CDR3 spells CASSESNFGGASEQFF.